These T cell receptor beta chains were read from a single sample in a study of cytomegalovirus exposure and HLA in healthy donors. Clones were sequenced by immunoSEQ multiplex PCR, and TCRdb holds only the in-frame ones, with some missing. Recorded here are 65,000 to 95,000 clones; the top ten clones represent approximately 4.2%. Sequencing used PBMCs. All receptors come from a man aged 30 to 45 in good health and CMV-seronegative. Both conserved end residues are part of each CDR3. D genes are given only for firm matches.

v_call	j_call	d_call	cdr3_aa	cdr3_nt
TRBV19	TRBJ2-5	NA	CASSIKETQYF	TGTGCCAGTAGTATTAAAGAGACCCAGTACTTC
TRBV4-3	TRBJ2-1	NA	CASSQEGPQSEQFF	TGCGCCAGCAGCCAAGAAGGCCCACAGAGTGAGCAGTTCTTC
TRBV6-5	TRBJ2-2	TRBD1	CASSSTGTGISGELFF	TGTGCCAGCAGTTCTACCGGGACAGGGATTTCCGGGGAGCTGTTTTTT
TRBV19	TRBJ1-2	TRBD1	CASRTGTGGKGYTF	TGTGCCAGTAGGACCGGGACAGGGGGCAAGGGCTACACCTTC
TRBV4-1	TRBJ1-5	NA	CASSQDLFGQPQHF	TGCGCCAGCAGCCAAGATCTTTTCGGTCAGCCCCAGCATTTT
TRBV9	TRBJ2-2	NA	CASSVLGTPSTGELFF	TGTGCCAGCAGCGTACTCGGGACACCGAGCACCGGGGAGCTGTTTTTT
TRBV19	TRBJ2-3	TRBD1	CASSMTGSDTQYF	TGTGCCAGTAGTATGACAGGGTCAGATACGCAGTATTTT
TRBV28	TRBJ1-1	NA	CASTRGGDTEAFF	TGTGCCAGCACTAGGGGAGGGGACACTGAAGCTTTCTTT
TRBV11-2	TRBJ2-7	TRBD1	CASSLGLRDRDPSYEQYF	TGTGCCAGCAGCTTAGGACTCCGGGACAGGGATCCCTCCTACGAGCAGTACTTC
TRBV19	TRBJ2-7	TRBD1	CASSPRDRSSYEQYF	TGTGCCAGTAGTCCCCGGGACAGATCCTCCTACGAGCAGTACTTC
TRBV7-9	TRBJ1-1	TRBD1	CASSSDRERNTEAFF	TGTGCCAGCAGCTCCGACAGGGAACGGAACACTGAAGCTTTCTTT